The text below deals with one T cell receptor (beta chain). In the authors' methods: For nucleated cells, counts were estimated from reference gene primer amplification. Libraries were prepared by immunoSEQ multiplex PCR; TCRdb keeps only in-frame clonotypes and omits some of them. V, J and clone size derive from that table, while D and trimming were established from the DNA sequence. The table has around 250,000 clones, approximately 83% seen once. The data originate from a study of blood T cell repertoires in COVID-19. Study at large: Researchers got acute and convalescent COVID-19 samples from the United States, Italy and Spain. Sample material is recorded as cDNA or gDNA derived from T cells, B-cell-depleted T cells, or PBMCs.

Germline V gene data show CDR1 as LNHDA and CDR2 as SQIVND (reference sequence). The CDR3 is 16 amino acids. V lost 9 bases to trimming and J lost 4 bases; unmatched junction nucleotides: 13. Source material: peripheral blood. This sequence was found in a man aged 30 to 39 who had recovered from COVID-19. V gene TRBV19 combines with J gene TRBJ1-5; 9 bases line up with TRBD1. The CDR3 sequence: CASRVLVGQGNQPQHF. CDR3 in DNA: TGTGCCAGCCGTGTCCTGGTCGGACAGGGGAATCAGCCCCAGCATTTT.